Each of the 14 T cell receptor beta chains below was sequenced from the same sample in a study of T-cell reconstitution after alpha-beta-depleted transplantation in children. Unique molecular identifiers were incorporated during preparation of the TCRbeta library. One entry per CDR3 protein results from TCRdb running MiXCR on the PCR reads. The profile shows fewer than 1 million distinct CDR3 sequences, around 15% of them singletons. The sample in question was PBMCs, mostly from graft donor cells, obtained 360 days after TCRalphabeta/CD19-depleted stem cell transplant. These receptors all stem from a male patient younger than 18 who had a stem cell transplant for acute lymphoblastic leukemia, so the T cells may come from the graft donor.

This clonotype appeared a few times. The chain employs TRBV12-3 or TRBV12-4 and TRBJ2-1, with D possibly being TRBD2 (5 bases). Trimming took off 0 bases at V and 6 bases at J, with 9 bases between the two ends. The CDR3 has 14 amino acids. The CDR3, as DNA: TGTGCCAGCAGTTTAGCGGTAACTAGCAATGAGCAGTTCTTC. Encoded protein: CASSLAVTSNEQFF.

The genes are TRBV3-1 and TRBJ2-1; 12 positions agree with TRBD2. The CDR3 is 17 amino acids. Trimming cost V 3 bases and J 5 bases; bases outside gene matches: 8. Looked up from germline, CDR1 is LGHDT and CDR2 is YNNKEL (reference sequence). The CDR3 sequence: CASSQGGLAGFHNEQFF. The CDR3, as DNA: TGTGCCAGCAGCCAGGGGGGACTAGCGGGTTTCCACAATGAGCAGTTCTTC.

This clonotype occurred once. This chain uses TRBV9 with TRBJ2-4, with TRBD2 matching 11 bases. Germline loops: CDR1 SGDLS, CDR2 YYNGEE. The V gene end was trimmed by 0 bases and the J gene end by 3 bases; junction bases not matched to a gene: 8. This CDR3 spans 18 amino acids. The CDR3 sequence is CASSVDSSGRWVKNIQYF. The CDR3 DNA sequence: TGTGCCAGCAGCGTAGACTCTAGCGGGAGGTGGGTCAAAAACATTCAGTACTTC.

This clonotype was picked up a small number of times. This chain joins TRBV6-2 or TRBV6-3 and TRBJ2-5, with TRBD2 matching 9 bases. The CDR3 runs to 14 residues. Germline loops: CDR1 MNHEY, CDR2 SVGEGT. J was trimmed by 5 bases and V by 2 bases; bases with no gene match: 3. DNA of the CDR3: TGTGCCAGCAGTTACCTCGGGACTAGCGAGACCCAGTACTTC. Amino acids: CASSYLGTSETQYF.

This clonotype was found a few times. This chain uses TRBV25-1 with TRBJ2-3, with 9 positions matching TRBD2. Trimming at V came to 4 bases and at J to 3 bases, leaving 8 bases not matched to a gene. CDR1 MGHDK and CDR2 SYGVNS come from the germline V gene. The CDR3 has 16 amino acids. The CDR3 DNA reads TGTGCCAGCAGTGTGACGTTAGCGGGAGAAACAGATACGCAGTATTTT. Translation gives CASSVTLAGETDTQYF.

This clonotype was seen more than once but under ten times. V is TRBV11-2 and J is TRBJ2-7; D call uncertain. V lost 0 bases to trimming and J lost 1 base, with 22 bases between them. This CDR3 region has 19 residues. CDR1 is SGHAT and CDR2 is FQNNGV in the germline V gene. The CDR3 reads CASSLDPGSPWWGSYEQYF. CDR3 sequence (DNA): TGTGCCAGCAGCTTAGACCCAGGCAGCCCCTGGTGGGGTTCCTACGAGCAGTACTTC. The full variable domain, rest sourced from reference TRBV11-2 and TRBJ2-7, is EAGVAQSPRYKIIEKRQSVAFWCNPISGHATLYWYQQILGQGPKLLIQFQNNGVVDDSQLPKDRFSAERLKGVDSTLKIQPAKLEDSAVYLCASSLDPGSPWWGSYEQYFGPGTRLTVT.

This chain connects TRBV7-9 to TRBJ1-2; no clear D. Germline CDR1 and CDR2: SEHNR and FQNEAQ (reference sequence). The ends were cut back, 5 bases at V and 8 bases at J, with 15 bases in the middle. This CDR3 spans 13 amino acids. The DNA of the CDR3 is TGTGCCAGCAGCCCCTCGGATGCCTCGGGCTACACCTTC. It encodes CASSPSDASGYTF.

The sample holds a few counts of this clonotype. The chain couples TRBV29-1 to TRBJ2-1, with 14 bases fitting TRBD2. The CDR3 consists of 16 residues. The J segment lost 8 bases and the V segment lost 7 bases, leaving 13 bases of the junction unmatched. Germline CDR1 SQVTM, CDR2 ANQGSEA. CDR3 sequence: CSATGTVGLAGDEQFF. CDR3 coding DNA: TGCAGCGCAACTGGGACGGTGGGACTAGCGGGGGATGAGCAGTTCTTC.

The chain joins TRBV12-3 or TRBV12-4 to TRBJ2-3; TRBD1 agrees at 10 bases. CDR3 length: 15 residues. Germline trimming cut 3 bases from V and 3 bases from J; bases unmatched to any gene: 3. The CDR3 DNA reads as TGTGCCAGCAGTTTCGAGGACAGGGGGACAGATACGCAGTATTTT. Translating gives CASSFEDRGTDTQYF.

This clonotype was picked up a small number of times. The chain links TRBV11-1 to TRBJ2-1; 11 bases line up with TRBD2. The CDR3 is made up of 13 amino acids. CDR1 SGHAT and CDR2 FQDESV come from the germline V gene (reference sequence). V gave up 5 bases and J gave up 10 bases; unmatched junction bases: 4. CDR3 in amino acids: CASSRTSGWEQFF. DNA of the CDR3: TGTGCCAGCAGCCGGACTAGCGGGTGGGAGCAGTTCTTC. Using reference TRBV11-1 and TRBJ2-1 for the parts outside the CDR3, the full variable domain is EAEVAQSPRYKITEKSQAVAFWCDPISGHATLYWYRQILGQGPELLVQFQDESVVDDSQLPKDRFSAERLKGVDSTLKIQPAELGDSAMYLCASSRTSGWEQFFGPGTRLTVL.

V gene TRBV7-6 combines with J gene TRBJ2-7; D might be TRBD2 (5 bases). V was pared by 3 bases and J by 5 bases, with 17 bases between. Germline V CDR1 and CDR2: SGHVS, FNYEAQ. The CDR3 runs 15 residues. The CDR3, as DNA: TGTGCCAGCAGCTTCCAAGTAGAGGGAATCGACGAGCAGTACTTC. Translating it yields CASSFQVEGIDEQYF.

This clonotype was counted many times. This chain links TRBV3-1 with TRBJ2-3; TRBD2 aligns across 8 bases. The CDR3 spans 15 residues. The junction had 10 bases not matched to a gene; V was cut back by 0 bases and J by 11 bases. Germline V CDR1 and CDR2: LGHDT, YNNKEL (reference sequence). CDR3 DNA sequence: TGTGCCAGCAGCCAAGATACGGGACTAGGGGTTAAGCAGTATTTT. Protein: CASSQDTGLGVKQYF.

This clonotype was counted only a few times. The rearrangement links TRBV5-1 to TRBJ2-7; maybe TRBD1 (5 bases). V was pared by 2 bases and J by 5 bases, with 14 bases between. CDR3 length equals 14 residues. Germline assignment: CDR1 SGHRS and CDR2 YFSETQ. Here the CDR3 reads CASSFNAGSNEQYF. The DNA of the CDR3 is TGCGCCAGCAGCTTCAACGCAGGGTCCAACGAGCAGTACTTC.

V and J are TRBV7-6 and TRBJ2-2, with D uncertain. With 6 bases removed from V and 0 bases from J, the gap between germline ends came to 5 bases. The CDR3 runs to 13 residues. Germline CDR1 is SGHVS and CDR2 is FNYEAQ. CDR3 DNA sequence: TGTGCCAGCAGACGCGCGAACACCGGGGAGCTGTTTTTT. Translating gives CASRRANTGELFF.